Each of the 26 T cell receptor beta chains below was sequenced from the same sample in a study of cytomegalovirus exposure and HLA in healthy donors. Data came from immunoSEQ multiplex PCR; TCRdb stores just in-frame clones and leaves some out. The sample carries approximately 210,000 clones, about 90% recorded once. Sequenced material: PBMCs. These receptors originate from a woman younger than 30 in good health and CMV-seronegative.

The sample holds a few counts of this clone. The rearrangement links TRBV6-1 to TRBJ1-1; no clear D gene. Trimming took 10 bases from V and 0 from J, leaving 12 bases between them. The CDR3 consists of 13 residues. CDR1 is MNHNS, CDR2 SASEGT, per germline. The CDR3 sequence is CAITDSLNTEAFF. The CDR3 DNA reads as TGTGCCATCACGGACTCCTTGAACACTGAAGCTTTCTTT.

The rearrangement uses TRBV28 and TRBJ2-3, with 15 positions matching TRBD2. The junction had 7 bases not matched to a gene; V was cut back by 6 bases and J by 3 bases. CDR3 size: 17 residues. CDR1 and CDR2 (germline): MDHEN, SYDVKM. This CDR3 is CASSSGLAGGGTDTQYF. The CDR3, as DNA: TGTGCCAGCAGCTCGGGACTAGCGGGAGGAGGTACAGATACGCAGTATTTT.

The chain links TRBV4-2 to TRBJ2-7, with 9 bases aligning to TRBD2. CDR1 is LGHNA, CDR2 YNFKEQ, per germline. The CDR3 has 15 amino acids. V gave up 0 bases and J gave up 2 bases; unmatched junction bases: 2. The CDR3 DNA follows: TGTGCCAGCAGCCAAGAGACTAGCGGAGCCTACGAGCAGTACTTC. Protein: CASSQETSGAYEQYF.

The chain couples TRBV10-3 to TRBJ2-5, with D possibly TRBD2 on 5 matching bases. The CDR3 is made up of 13 amino acids. CDR1 is ENHRY and CDR2 is SYGVKD in the germline V gene. The ends were cut back, 10 bases at V and 2 bases at J, with 14 bases in the middle. This CDR3 reads CATAEQTQETQYF. The CDR3 DNA reads as TGTGCCACAGCGGAACAGACTCAAGAGACCCAGTACTTC.

The chain links TRBV2 to TRBJ1-4; D may be TRBD1 (5 bases). The V end lost 5 bases, the J end lost 7 bases, and 17 bases lay between the germline ends. Germline V CDR1 and CDR2: SNHLY, FYNNEI. The CDR3 has 15 amino acids. The chain's CDR3 is CASSSPQGRGEKLFF. The CDR3 DNA is TGTGCCAGCAGTTCTCCCCAGGGTAGGGGTGAAAAACTGTTTTTT.

The gene calls are TRBV29-1 and TRBJ1-2; D call uncertain. The CDR3 contains 12 residues. V was cut by 5 bases and J by 6 bases, with 13 bases left in between. In germline, CDR1 is SQVTM, CDR2 ANQGSEA. The CDR3 here is CSVLGGRNGYTF. The CDR3 DNA reads TGCAGCGTTTTAGGCGGCCGGAATGGCTACACCTTC.

The J gene is TRBJ1-1, the V gene TRBV9; no reliable D call. Germline V lookup: CDR1 SGDLS, CDR2 YYNGEE. This CDR3 region has 12 residues. V was trimmed by 0 bases and J by 10 bases, leaving 10 bases between them. CDR3 region: CASSVVEGPAFF. DNA of the CDR3: TGTGCCAGCAGCGTAGTAGAGGGCCCAGCTTTCTTT.

CDR3 amino acids: CASMWGGSSYEQYF. The CDR3 region has the DNA TGTGCCAGCATGTGGGGGGGAAGCTCCTACGAGCAGTACTTC. The chain carries TRBV5-6 and TRBJ2-7; 7 bases map to TRBD2. The trim removed 6 bases at V and 0 bases at J, leaving 6 bases unmatched. This CDR3 has 14 residues. In germline, CDR1 is SGHDT, CDR2 YYEEEE.

The rearrangement joins TRBV9 to TRBJ1-3; D call uncertain. The CDR3 runs 14 residues. Germline loops: CDR1 SGDLS, CDR2 YYNGEE. V was shortened by 9 bases and J by 0 bases, with 13 bases between the two germline ends. The CDR3 nucleotides read TGTGCCACCTCGCCCTCGGTCTCTGGAAACACCATATATTTT. Its protein is CATSPSVSGNTIYF.

This clone came up once. Different DNA sequences within this sample yield the same CDR3. The chain recombines TRBV7-3 with TRBJ2-3; D ambiguous. V lost 1 base and J lost 4, with 6 bases in between. Germline assignment: CDR1 SGHTA and CDR2 FQGTGA. The CDR3 is made up of 13 amino acids. The CDR3, as DNA: TGTGCCAGCAGCTTAATTGCGGCAGATACGCAGTATTTT. Amino acids: CASSLIAADTQYF. Variable domain in full (rest from reference TRBV7-3 and TRBJ2-3): GAGVSQTPSNKVTEKGKYVELRCDPISGHTALYWYRQSLGQGPEFLIYFQGTGAADDSGLPNDRFFAVRPEGSVSTLKIQRTERGDSAVYLCASSLIAADTQYFGPGTRLTVL.

The chain is built from TRBV10-2 and TRBJ1-1; a possible D gene is TRBD1 (5 bases). The CDR3 totals 14 residues. V gave up 0 bases and J gave up 5 bases, with 10 bases separating them. Germline assignment: CDR1 WSHSY and CDR2 SAAADI. The CDR3 region has the DNA TGCGCCAGCAGTGAGTCTGGGGCGGGGACTGAAGCTTTCTTT. As protein: CASSESGAGTEAFF.

As DNA, the CDR3 is TGTGCCACCTCGGTCCACGATGGGAACACCGGGGAGCTGTTTTTT. This translates into CATSVHDGNTGELFF. This chain joins TRBV28 and TRBJ2-2; D unresolved. This CDR3 is 15 amino acids long. The germline gives CDR1 MDHEN, CDR2 SYDVKM. The V end was cut by 10 bases, the J end by 1 base, with 16 bases between.

This chain links TRBV6-1 with TRBJ1-4, with D tentatively TRBD1 (6 bases). With 6 bases removed from V and 0 bases from J, the gap between germline ends came to 8 bases. CDR1 and CDR2 from the germline V gene are MNHNS and SASEGT. The CDR3 has 14 amino acids. The CDR3 nucleotides are TGTGCCAGCAGGGCAGGGGCAACTAATGAAAAACTGTTTTTT. Its translation is CASRAGATNEKLFF.

The chain combines TRBV15 with TRBJ1-4, with D unclear. CDR1 is LNHNV, CDR2 YYDKDF, per germline (reference sequence). The CDR3 runs 15 residues. Trimming shortened V by 0 bases and J by 7 bases, and 12 bases separated the two germline ends. The CDR3 region has the DNA TGTGCCACCAGCAGAGAAGACTGGGTTGGTGAAAAACTGTTTTTT. Protein product: CATSREDWVGEKLFF.

J is TRBJ1-5 and V is TRBV28; no reliable D call. There are 15 residues in the CDR3. Germline CDR1 and CDR2: MDHEN and SYDVKM. V was shortened by 5 bases and J by 2 bases, with 13 bases between the two germline ends. CDR3 protein: CASSTGGRGNQPQHF. CDR3 bases: TGTGCCAGCAGTACCGGCGGGAGGGGCAATCAGCCCCAGCATTTT.

This clone was seen a single time. This chain connects TRBV14 to TRBJ2-7, with 8 bases aligning to TRBD2. V was clipped by 5 bases and J by 3 bases; unmatched bases: 12. Per germline, CDR1 SGHDN and CDR2 FVKESK. There are 16 residues in the CDR3. CDR3 residues: CASSTRTPAGGYEQYF. The CDR3 DNA sequence: TGTGCCAGCAGCACCCGGACGCCGGCGGGGGGCTACGAGCAGTACTTC. The entire variable domain, with the rest obtained from reference TRBV14 and TRBJ2-7, is as follows: EAGVTQFPSHSVIEKGQTVTLRCDPISGHDNLYWYRRVMGKEIKFLLHFVKESKQDESGMPNNRFLAERTGGTYSTLKVQPAELEDSGVYFCASSTRTPAGGYEQYFGPGTRLTVT.

This clone was detected only once. V usage is TRBV6-1 and J usage is TRBJ2-1; possible D gene TRBD2, 6 bases. The CDR3 contains 14 residues. From germline, CDR1 is MNHNS and CDR2 SASEGT. Trimming shortened V by 8 bases and J by 7 bases, and 18 bases separated the two germline ends. The CDR3 sequence: CASGGGELLNEQFF. The CDR3 nucleotides are TGTGCCAGCGGAGGCGGGGAACTGCTTAATGAGCAGTTCTTC.

The genes are TRBV7-8 and TRBJ2-5; 9 bases are a match to TRBD2. Germline trimming cut 2 bases from V and 6 bases from J; bases unmatched to any gene: 7. Germline V lookup: CDR1 SGHVS, CDR2 FQNEAQ. The CDR3 runs 15 residues. The CDR3 region is CASSLRREGGQTQYF. The CDR3 DNA is TGTGCCAGCAGCTTAAGGCGGGAGGGCGGGCAGACCCAGTACTTC. Filled out from reference TRBV7-8 and TRBJ2-5, the complete variable domain reads GAGVSQSPRYKVAKRGQDVALRCDPISGHVSLFWYQQALGQGPEFLTYFQNEAQLDKSGLPSDRFFAERPEGSVSTLKIQRTQQEDSAVYLCASSLRREGGQTQYFGPGTRLLVL.

The chain carries TRBV5-1 and TRBJ1-1, with 10 bases fitting TRBD1. Germline CDR1 reads SGHRS; CDR2 reads YFSETQ. This CDR3 spans 15 amino acids. J lost 0 bases, V lost 5 bases, and 4 bases had no gene match. The CDR3 DNA reads TGCGCCAGCAGTGGGGGACAGGGGATGAACACTGAAGCTTTCTTT. It translates to CASSGGQGMNTEAFF.

The chain employs TRBV5-6 and TRBJ2-7; 8 bases are shared with TRBD1. Germline values: CDR1 SGHDT, CDR2 YYEEEE. V lost 1 base to trimming and J lost 4 bases; unmatched junction nucleotides: 7. The CDR3 spans 15 residues. CDR3 residues: CASSLLTGVLYEQYF. The CDR3 DNA reads as TGTGCCAGCAGCTTGTTGACAGGGGTTCTATACGAGCAGTACTTC. The complete variable domain, with remaining parts taken from reference TRBV5-6 and TRBJ2-7, reads DAGVTQSPTHLIKTRGQQVTLRCSPKSGHDTVSWYQQALGQGPQFIFQYYEEEERQRGNFPDRFSGHQFPNYSSELNVNALLLGDSALYLCASSLLTGVLYEQYFGPGTRLTVT.

The chain carries TRBV19 and TRBJ1-2; 12 bases line up with TRBD1. V gave up 8 bases and J gave up 8 bases; unmatched junction bases: 6. The CDR3 totals 13 residues. Germline values: CDR1 LNHDA, CDR2 SQIVND (reference sequence). The CDR3 sequence: CASGTGGLSGYTF. CDR3 DNA sequence: TGTGCCAGTGGGACAGGGGGCCTTAGCGGCTACACCTTC.

V usage is TRBV19 and J usage is TRBJ1-1, with TRBD1 matching 8 bases. The CDR3 extends over 12 amino acids. V lost 5 bases to trimming and J lost 8 bases; unmatched junction nucleotides: 4. Germline CDR1 reads LNHDA; CDR2 reads SQIVND (reference sequence). The CDR3 reads CASSVTGVEAFF. CDR3 in DNA: TGTGCCAGTAGTGTGACAGGGGTCGAAGCTTTCTTT.

V usage is TRBV6-4 and J usage is TRBJ2-1; TRBD2 matches 7 bases. The V and J ends lost 2 bases and 8 bases, in that order; junction bases with no gene match: 6. Germline values: CDR1 MRHNA, CDR2 SNTAGT. The CDR3 loop spans 14 amino acids. DNA of the CDR3: TGTGCCAGCAGTGACCCGACTAGCAGCGATGAGCAGTTCTTC. Amino acid sequence: CASSDPTSSDEQFF.

The chain recombines TRBV4-1 with TRBJ2-1, with D unclear. The germline V gene encodes CDR1 MGHRA and CDR2 YSYEKL. The CDR3 is 13 amino acids. With 0 bases removed from V and 9 bases from J, the gap between germline ends came to 9 bases. The CDR3 coding sequence is TGCGCCAGCAGCCAAGACTTGAGTAGTGAGCAGTTCTTC. Amino acids: CASSQDLSSEQFF.

The V and J genes are TRBV5-1 and TRBJ2-7, with 7 bases fitting TRBD2. The CDR3 has 17 amino acids. Per germline, CDR1 SGHRS and CDR2 YFSETQ. V lost 8 bases to trimming and J lost 2 bases; unmatched junction nucleotides: 19. CDR3 amino acids: CARTRSGANPGTYEQYF. The CDR3 DNA is TGCGCCAGGACCAGGAGCGGGGCTAACCCTGGCACCTACGAGCAGTACTTC.

The V gene is TRBV6-1, the J gene TRBJ2-2; D is possibly TRBD2 (5 bases). V dropped 2 bases and J dropped 6 bases, with 7 bases sitting between them. CDR1 is MNHNS and CDR2 is SASEGT in the germline V gene. The CDR3 runs 13 residues. The CDR3 reads CASSEMGAGELFF. CDR3 sequence (DNA): TGTGCCAGCAGTGAAATGGGAGCCGGGGAGCTGTTTTTT.